Presented here are 2 T cell receptor beta chains from one specimen sequenced in a study of T cell repertoires in cytomegalovirus infection. These TCRs are of unknown antigen specificity. Using its own MiXCR run on the reads, TCRdb lists one record per CDR3 protein. Among 95,000 to 120,000 distinct CDR3 sequences listed, 30% were seen once. The source was CD8+ T cells from cultured PBMCs, collected from culture after CMV antigen stimulation. The receptors were sampled from a human donor in good health (CMV status not recorded). Some clones in this sample may be carry-over from other donors' samples.

The chain uses TRBV6-6 and TRBJ2-1; D gene unclear. Trimming removed 2 bases from V and 7 bases from J, with 12 bases in between. Germline CDR1 reads MNHNY; CDR2 reads SVGAGI (reference sequence). CDR3 length: 14 amino acids. CDR3 nucleotides: TGTGCCAGCAGTTACCAGGCAGGTCGAAATGAGCAGTTCTTC. Translation gives CASSYQAGRNEQFF.

The chain employs TRBV28 and TRBJ2-7; D not certain. The V and J ends lost 6 bases and 2 bases respectively, with 8 bases between them. Germline V gene sequence: CDR1 MDHEN, CDR2 SYDVKM. The CDR3 consists of 12 residues. CDR3 residues: CASSRPPYEQYF. CDR3 DNA: TGTGCCAGCAGCCGACCTCCCTACGAGCAGTACTTC.